Below, one TCR beta chain is given with its context. The antigen remains unidentified. This record comes from a study of T cell repertoires in cytomegalovirus infection. About the research overall: Public TCR beta signatures were indicative of both CMV infection and a matching HLA type.

V was cut by 4 bases and J by 2 bases, with 8 bases left in between. The CDR3 contains 13 residues. CDR1 is SGHVS and CDR2 is FNYEAQ in the germline V gene. MiXCR, run by TCRdb on the reads, gives a single entry per CDR3 protein. This table has roughly 350,000 distinct CDR3 sequences, about a third appearing once. Sequenced here: cultured PBMCs, sampled from culture after CMV antigen stimulation. The rearrangement joins TRBV7-6 to TRBJ2-5; TRBD1 might be the D (5 bases). The TCR comes from a human donor in good health (CMV status not recorded). Some clones in this sample may be carry-over from other donors' samples. For the CDR3, the DNA is TGTGCCAGCAGCTCCCGGACACAAGAGACCCAGTACTTC. Translated, it gives CASSSRTQETQYF.